These 27 T cell receptor beta chains were all obtained from the same sample, sequenced in a study of control samples from healthy donors and cancer patients. Profiled with immunoSEQ multiplex PCR; TCRdb holds only in-frame clones, not every one. This sample has about 160,000 clones, with roughly 94% found just once. The sample consisted of PBMCs. These receptors originate from a man between 60 and 70 years old with colorectal cancer.

The chain recombines TRBV4-1 with TRBJ2-7, with D possibly being TRBD1 or TRBD2 (5 bases each). The CDR3 extends over 16 amino acids. The V end lost 4 bases, the J end lost 3 bases, and 19 bases lay between the germline ends. CDR1 is MGHRA, CDR2 YSYEKL, per germline. As DNA, the CDR3 is TGCGCCAGCAGCCCATTCGGGACGGCAGGTTACTACGAGCAGTACTTC. This encodes CASSPFGTAGYYEQYF.

In regard to this clone: Other DNA sequences of this sample code for an identical CDR3. The gene calls are TRBV19 and TRBJ2-2; tentatively, D is TRBD2 (7 bases). V was shortened by 6 bases and J by 2 bases, with 16 bases between the two germline ends. Germline-derived CDR1 and CDR2 are LNHDA and SQIVND (reference sequence). The CDR3 loop spans 16 amino acids. CDR3 residues: CASSPRGGRNTGELFF. The CDR3 coding sequence is TGTGCCAGTAGCCCGAGGGGGGGGAGAAACACCGGGGAGCTGTTTTTT. Combining the CDR3 with reference TRBV19 and TRBJ2-2 gives the whole variable domain DGGITQSPKYLFRKEGQNVTLSCEQNLNHDAMYWYRQDPGQGLRLIYYSQIVNDFQKGDIAEGYSVSREKKESFPLTVTSAQKNPTAFYLCASSPRGGRNTGELFFGEGSRLTVL.

The chain joins TRBV29-1 to TRBJ1-1, with no clear D. The CDR3 is made up of 12 amino acids. The ends were cut back, 6 bases at V and 1 base at J, with 9 bases in the middle. From germline, CDR1 is SQVTM and CDR2 ANQGSEA. CDR3 nucleotide sequence: TGCAGCGTCAGACGACCGAACACTGAAGCTTTCTTT. Protein sequence: CSVRRPNTEAFF.

J is TRBJ2-2 and V is TRBV19; D unresolved. Germline V gene data show CDR1 as LNHDA and CDR2 as SQIVND (reference sequence). The CDR3 length is 14 residues. V lost 1 base to trimming and J lost 3 bases, with 6 bases between them. CDR3 protein: CASSIGGYTGELFF. CDR3 sequence (DNA): TGTGCCAGTAGTATAGGGGGTTACACCGGGGAGCTGTTTTTT.

The chain has TRBV6-5 and TRBJ2-6; no firm D call. This CDR3 comprises 16 residues. With 0 bases removed from V and 2 bases from J, the gap between germline ends came to 8 bases. The germline CDR1 and CDR2 sequences are MNHEY and SVGAGI. The CDR3 DNA sequence: TGTGCCAGCAGTTACTCGAAGAGTGCTGGGGCCAACGTCCTGACTTTC. The encoded protein is CASSYSKSAGANVLTF.

The chain links TRBV30 to TRBJ1-2, with TRBD1 matching 7 bases. V lost 2 bases and J lost 4; bases outside the gene matches: 7. Per the germline V gene, CDR1 is GTSNPN and CDR2 is SVGIG (reference sequence). This CDR3 is 14 amino acids long. CDR3 sequence: CAWSKTGYSYGYTF. The CDR3 DNA reads TGTGCCTGGAGTAAGACAGGGTATAGCTATGGCTACACCTTC.

V and J are TRBV18 and TRBJ1-2; 9 nucleotides agree with TRBD1. Trimming removed 1 base from V and 5 bases from J; junction bases left unmatched: 5. The CDR3 contains 15 residues. In germline, CDR1 is KGHSH, CDR2 LQKENI. For the CDR3, the DNA is TGTGCCAGCTCACCACTTCGACAGGGGGAATATGGCTACACCTTC. It translates to CASSPLRQGEYGYTF.

The chain recombines TRBV6-4 with TRBJ1-5; D gene unclear. The CDR3 has 14 residues. Germline CDR1 reads MRHNA; CDR2 reads SNTAGT. Trimming removed 6 bases from V and 1 base from J, with 10 bases in between. The CDR3 DNA reads as TGTGCCAGCAGCCCCGGGAGCAGCAATCAGCCCCAGCATTTT. Translating gives CASSPGSSNQPQHF.

The chain is built from TRBV6-5 and TRBJ1-5, with D possibly matching TRBD1 (6 bases). CDR3 size: 15 residues. Germline V gene sequence: CDR1 MNHEY, CDR2 SVGAGI. V gave up 2 bases and J gave up 4 bases, with 12 bases separating them. CDR3 nucleotides: TGTGCCAGCAGTTACGCGTGGGGGGCGAATCAGCCCCAGCATTTT. Its translation is CASSYAWGANQPQHF.

The V call is TRBV19, the J call TRBJ2-2, with a weak D call TRBD2 (6 bases). V shed 11 bases and J shed 6 bases, with 13 bases lying between them. Germline V CDR1 and CDR2: LNHDA, SQIVND (reference sequence). The CDR3 has 12 residues. The CDR3 bases are TGTGCCCGAAGGAGGGTGGCCGGGGAGCTGTTTTTT. Protein product: CARRRVAGELFF.

The J gene is TRBJ2-1, the V gene TRBV6-5; perhaps D is TRBD1 or TRBD2 (7 bases each). Trimming shortened V by 2 bases and J by 8 bases, and 16 bases separated the two germline ends. Germline lookup yields CDR1 MNHEY and CDR2 SVGAGI. The CDR3 contains 15 residues. CDR3 residues: CASSYQGGGHYEQFF. The CDR3 bases are TGTGCCAGCAGTTACCAGGGGGGGGGCCATTATGAGCAGTTCTTC.

The rearrangement joins TRBV6-1 to TRBJ1-6, with no clear D. V lost 2 bases, J lost 9 bases, and 11 bases lay in between. Germline V CDR1 and CDR2: MNHNS, SASEGT. The CDR3 spans 14 residues. The CDR3 sequence is CASSELQTVSPLHF. CDR3 nucleotide sequence: TGTGCCAGCAGTGAACTCCAGACGGTTTCACCCCTCCACTTT.

This sequence joins TRBV14 and TRBJ2-5; D remains unclear. The CDR3 is 13 residues long. CDR1 is SGHDN, CDR2 FVKESK, per germline. V was cut by 1 base and J by 4 bases, with 7 bases left in between. The CDR3 DNA sequence: TGTGCCAGCAGCCAAGCGATCGGAGAGACCCAGTACTTC. Its protein product is CASSQAIGETQYF.

The gene calls are TRBV19 and TRBJ1-5, with D possibly being TRBD1 (5 bases). V lost 6 bases and J lost 2, with 20 bases in between. Germline lookup yields CDR1 LNHDA and CDR2 SQIVND (reference sequence). This CDR3 contains 17 residues. In DNA, the CDR3 is TGTGCCAGTAGCCAATGGGGGGGGTCTAACGGCAATCAGCCCCAGCATTTT. It specifies CASSQWGGSNGNQPQHF.

The rearrangement joins TRBV3-1 (or the pseudogene TRBV3-2) to TRBJ2-7; D possibly corresponds to TRBD2 (5 bases). The CDR3 totals 12 residues. Germline V gene sequence: CDR1 LGHDT, CDR2 YNNKEL (reference sequence). Deletions cut 5 bases from V and 4 bases from J, with 9 bases between. CDR3 coding DNA: TGTGCCAGCAGCTGGACGGGGTACGAGCAGTACTTC. Translated: CASSWTGYEQYF.

This clone was found once. The chain carries TRBV19 and TRBJ2-7; TRBD1 agrees at 12 bases. The CDR3 extends over 15 amino acids. CDR1 is LNHDA, CDR2 SQIVND, per germline (reference sequence). J gave up 6 bases and V 8 bases, and 11 bases lay outside the gene matches. CDR3 amino acids: CASADTGDRGREQYF. The CDR3 region has the DNA TGTGCCAGTGCCGATACCGGGGACAGGGGGCGCGAGCAGTACTTC.

This sequence joins TRBV14 and TRBJ1-1; 7 positions match TRBD1. Trimming removed 4 bases from V and 5 bases from J; junction bases left unmatched: 7. The germline gives CDR1 SGHDN, CDR2 FVKESK. The CDR3 runs to 14 residues. CDR3 amino acids: CASSLTRGRTEAFF. In DNA, the CDR3 is TGTGCCAGCAGCCTGACGAGGGGGCGGACTGAAGCTTTCTTT.

The chain has TRBV19 and TRBJ1-2; TRBD1 might be the D (6 bases). The CDR3 loop spans 13 amino acids. V lost 9 bases, J lost 7 bases, and 18 bases lay in between. The V gene's germline CDR1 is LNHDA and CDR2 SQIVND (reference sequence). This CDR3 reads CASCPGGGVGYTF. CDR3 coding DNA: TGTGCCAGCTGCCCGGGGGGCGGTGTTGGCTACACCTTC.

The table lists this clone with a few counts. The V and J genes are TRBV28 and TRBJ1-2; possible D gene TRBD1, 5 bases. CDR1 and CDR2 (germline): MDHEN, SYDVKM. This CDR3 is 16 amino acids long. V was clipped by 8 bases and J by 1 base, with 20 bases between them. CDR3 in amino acids: CASLFPFRDYNYGYTF. CDR3 nucleotides: TGTGCCAGCCTGTTTCCTTTCCGGGACTATAACTATGGCTACACCTTC.

The chain has TRBV7-2 and TRBJ2-3; 12 bases agree with TRBD2. J was trimmed by 4 bases and V by 1 base; bases with no gene match: 6. The CDR3 is made up of 17 amino acids. Germline assignment: CDR1 SGHTA and CDR2 FQGNSA. The CDR3 DNA sequence: TGTGCCAGCAGCTTAGGGTATCTAGCGGGGGGGTCAGATACGCAGTATTTT. Protein product: CASSLGYLAGGSDTQYF.

This clone showed up just once. This sequence joins TRBV11-2 and TRBJ1-3; D is unclear. Germline assignment: CDR1 SGHAT and CDR2 FQNNGV. V lost 1 base and J 4 bases, leaving 2 bases between the germline ends. The length of the CDR3 is 12 residues. The CDR3 bases are TGTGCCAGCAGCTTAGGAGGAAACACCATATATTTT. Translation gives CASSLGGNTIYF.

The chain employs TRBV9 and TRBJ2-2; D is uncertain. This CDR3 contains 15 residues. Per the germline V gene, CDR1 is SGDLS and CDR2 is YYNGEE. V lost 0 bases to trimming and J lost 6 bases, with 12 bases between them. The CDR3 sequence: CASSVGPTRAGELFF. The CDR3 DNA sequence: TGTGCCAGCAGCGTAGGACCCACCCGGGCCGGGGAGCTGTTTTTT.

J is TRBJ2-2 and V is TRBV9, with 9 bases lining up with TRBD1. Trimming cost V 2 bases and J 2 bases; bases outside gene matches: 4. In germline, CDR1 is SGDLS, CDR2 YYNGEE. This CDR3 region has 16 residues. CDR3 coding DNA: TGTGCCAGCAGCGTTCTGACAGGGGGTAACACCGGGGAGCTGTTTTTT. Translation gives CASSVLTGGNTGELFF.

This sequence joins TRBV5-1 and TRBJ2-7; D unresolved. The V gene lost 4 bases and the J gene lost 3 bases, with 8 bases spanning the gap. The CDR3 runs 12 residues. Germline CDR1 reads SGHRS; CDR2 reads YFSETQ. The CDR3 region is CASSDGYYEQYF. CDR3 DNA: TGCGCCAGCAGCGACGGGTACTACGAGCAGTACTTC.

This clone was found once. This sequence joins TRBV5-1 and TRBJ2-7; tentatively, D is TRBD1 (5 bases). The CDR3 consists of 14 residues. V lost 5 bases and J lost 3, with 15 bases in between. Germline CDR1 SGHRS, CDR2 YFSETQ. This chain's CDR3 is CASRPQTDSYEQYF. The CDR3 DNA reads TGCGCCAGCAGACCTCAGACTGACAGCTACGAGCAGTACTTC.

This chain links TRBV6-6 with TRBJ1-1, with 10 bases lining up with TRBD1. V shed 5 bases and J 0 bases; nucleotides not matched to a gene: 6. The germline V gene encodes CDR1 MNHNY and CDR2 SVGAGI (reference sequence). The CDR3 has 16 amino acids. This CDR3 is CASSPGTGVVNTEAFF. In DNA, the CDR3 is TGTGCCAGCAGTCCTGGGACAGGGGTAGTGAACACTGAAGCTTTCTTT.

Points on this clone: One end of the junction does not line up with germline, which may come from a read error. This chain links TRBV19 with TRBJ1-5, with TRBD1 identical over 7 bases. This CDR3 comprises 14 residues. CDR1 and CDR2 from the germline V gene are LNHDA and SQIVND (reference sequence). CDR3 protein: CASRLGQGDQSQHF. The DNA of the CDR3 is TGTGCCAGTAGACTAGGGCAGGGGGATCAGTCCCAGCATTTT.